These 18 T cell receptor beta chains came from one sample sequenced in a study of OX40 agonist ivuxolimab in advanced cancers. Clones were sequenced by immunoSEQ multiplex PCR, and TCRdb holds only the in-frame ones, with some missing. The profile shows about 67,000 clones, about nine tenths of them singletons. This specimen was CD4+ or CD8+ T cells sorted from blood, taken in a trial of the OX40 agonist ivuxolimab. These TCRs come from an adult with an advanced solid tumor such as melanoma, head and neck, liver or kidney cancer.

The J gene is TRBJ2-7, the V gene TRBV18; possibly TRBD1 or TRBD2 for D (6 bases each). This CDR3 region has 14 residues. V shed 6 bases and J shed 2 bases, with 14 bases lying between them. Germline loops: CDR1 KGHSH, CDR2 LQKENI. The CDR3 DNA follows: TGTGCCAGCTCCCCGAGGGGGGAGCCCTACGAGCAGTACTTC. Translation: CASSPRGEPYEQYF. Supplemented by reference TRBV18 and TRBJ2-7, the full variable domain reads NAGVMQNPRHLVRRRGQEARLRCSPMKGHSHVYWYRQLPEEGLKFMVYLQKENIIDESGMPKERFSAEFPKEGPSILRIQQVVRGDSAAYFCASSPRGEPYEQYFGPGTRLTVT.

V and J are TRBV10-3 and TRBJ2-1; 12 nucleotides align to TRBD2. Germline values: CDR1 ENHRY, CDR2 SYGVKD. The CDR3 totals 16 residues. V lost 6 bases and J lost 6; bases outside the gene matches: 9. The CDR3 bases are TGTGCCATCAGGGGAGTTCTAGCGGGAGGGGGCAATGAGCAGTTCTTC. The encoded protein is CAIRGVLAGGGNEQFF.

The V and J genes are TRBV28 and TRBJ1-4; 7 bases fit TRBD1. The CDR3 is 15 residues long. V lost 4 bases, J lost 6 bases, and 8 bases stayed unmatched. The germline V gene has CDR1 MDHEN and CDR2 SYDVKM. The chain's CDR3 is CASSSYRGWDEKLFF. CDR3 nucleotides: TGTGCCAGCAGTTCATACAGGGGTTGGGATGAAAAACTGTTTTTT.

The DNA for the CDR3 is TGCGCCAGCAGCTTGGTCCCAGGGGGTCAAGAGACCCAGTACTTC. Amino acids: CASSLVPGGQETQYF. This chain joins TRBV5-1 and TRBJ2-5, with TRBD1 matching over 7 bases. The CDR3 spans 15 residues. Germline loops: CDR1 SGHRS, CDR2 YFSETQ. V lost 0 bases, J lost 2 bases, and 4 bases stayed unmatched. The whole variable domain, remainder taken from reference TRBV5-1 and TRBJ2-5, is KAGVTQTPRYLIKTRGQQVTLSCSPISGHRSVSWYQQTPGQGLQFLFEYFSETQRNKGNFPGRFSGRQFSNSRSEMNVSTLELGDSALYLCASSLVPGGQETQYFGPGTRLLVL.

Here the CDR3 DNA reads TGTGCCAGCAGTTACTCGAGGCTAGCGGGGGGGCAGTATTTT. The encoded protein is CASSYSRLAGGQYF. This chain joins TRBV6-5 and TRBJ2-3; 11 positions match TRBD2. This CDR3 spans 14 amino acids. The V segment lost 0 bases and the J segment 11 bases; nucleotides outside the gene matches: 4. CDR1 is MNHEY, CDR2 SVGAGI, per germline.

This rearrangement joins TRBV6-4 to TRBJ2-2, with 12 bases matching TRBD2. Germline V lookup: CDR1 MRHNA, CDR2 SNTAGT. The V and J ends lost 4 bases and 3 bases, in that order; junction bases with no gene match: 12. There are 19 residues in the CDR3. The CDR3 DNA is TGTGCCAGCAGTGGGGCTAGCGGGAGGGCCGGTGTTTACACCGGGGAGCTGTTTTTT. It is translated as CASSGASGRAGVYTGELFF.

J is TRBJ2-1 and V is TRBV19, with 11 nucleotides matching TRBD2. Germline V lookup: CDR1 LNHDA, CDR2 SQIVND (reference sequence). With 4 bases clipped from V and 7 bases from J, the junction kept 9 bases outside the gene matches. The CDR3 totals 16 residues. The CDR3 protein is CASSRSSGGAWNEQFF. CDR3 DNA: TGTGCCAGTAGTAGAAGTAGCGGGGGGGCGTGGAATGAGCAGTTCTTC.

This sequence joins TRBV29-1 and TRBJ2-5; D call uncertain. V lost 7 bases and J 5 bases, leaving 11 bases between the germline ends. In germline, CDR1 is SQVTM, CDR2 ANQGSEA. There are 11 residues in the CDR3. The CDR3 nucleotides are TGCAGCGCCCGGCCCCCGGAGACCCAGTACTTC. Its protein is CSARPPETQYF.

This sequence joins TRBV11-2 and TRBJ1-6; 7 nucleotides agree with TRBD1. Germline lookup yields CDR1 SGHAT and CDR2 FQNNGV. CDR3 length equals 14 residues. V dropped 5 bases and J dropped 3; count of bases not matched to a gene: 1. The CDR3 nucleotides read TGTGCCAGCAGCCGGGACAGCTATAATTCACCCCTCCACTTT. This sequence encodes CASSRDSYNSPLHF.

The CDR3 coding sequence is TGTGCCATACAGGCCGAGGAGGAGCAGTTCTTC. Encoded protein: CAIQAEEEQFF. The genes are TRBV10-3 and TRBJ2-1, with a tentative D call TRBD1 (5 bases). The germline V gene encodes CDR1 ENHRY and CDR2 SYGVKD. CDR3 length equals 11 residues. V was shortened by 9 bases and J by 10 bases, with 13 bases between the two germline ends.

The rearrangement joins TRBV5-1 to TRBJ2-7; TRBD2 matches at 8 bases. J lost 0 bases, V lost 0 bases, and 5 bases had no gene match. The CDR3 loop spans 16 amino acids. Germline CDR1 SGHRS, CDR2 YFSETQ. CDR3 sequence reads: CASSLAPGTSSYEQYF. For the CDR3, the DNA is TGCGCCAGCAGCTTGGCGCCAGGGACTAGCTCCTACGAGCAGTACTTC.

The chain couples TRBV18 to TRBJ2-5; possibly TRBD1 for D (6 bases). Per the germline V gene, CDR1 is KGHSH and CDR2 is LQKENI. This CDR3 is built from 17 residues. The V end was cut by 1 base, the J end by 5 bases, with 20 bases between. The DNA of the CDR3 is TGTGCCAGCTCACCACGTGCGGTACGGACAGACGGGGAGACCCAGTACTTC. It yields the protein CASSPRAVRTDGETQYF.

This clone appeared a single time. The chain combines TRBV25-1 with TRBJ2-7; a weak D match, TRBD2 (6 bases). Germline V gene lookup returns CDR1 MGHDK and CDR2 SYGVNS. V lost 5 bases and J lost 5, with 16 bases in between. There are 14 residues in the CDR3. DNA for the CDR3: TGTGCCAGCAGTAGGCTGATGGGAGGCGACGAGCAGTACTTC. Amino acids: CASSRLMGGDEQYF.

J is TRBJ2-3 and V is TRBV28; 13 bases are shared with TRBD2. Losses at the gene ends were 6 bases for V and 4 bases for J; bases not matched to a gene: 13. From germline, CDR1 is MDHEN and CDR2 SYDVKM. This CDR3 has 18 amino acids. The CDR3 here is CASRDTSGGAPGADTQYF. The CDR3 coding sequence is TGTGCCAGCAGGGATACTAGCGGGGGGGCCCCGGGCGCAGATACGCAGTATTTT.

This chain uses TRBV10-3 with TRBJ1-1; TRBD1 agrees at 7 bases. The CDR3 runs 18 residues. Germline V lookup: CDR1 ENHRY, CDR2 SYGVKD. V shed 2 bases, J shed 3 bases, and the junction held 15 bases outside the gene matches. The CDR3 is CAISERGTDSHGDTEAFF. DNA for the CDR3: TGTGCCATCAGTGAGCGAGGGACAGATTCTCACGGCGACACTGAAGCTTTCTTT.

The V call is TRBV10-3, the J call TRBJ2-7; D tentatively fits TRBD1 or TRBD2 (5 bases each). The CDR3 length is 12 residues. CDR1 is ENHRY and CDR2 is SYGVKD in the germline V gene. V lost 5 bases and J 4 bases, leaving 9 bases between the germline ends. CDR3 residues: CAISLEGYEQYF. CDR3 bases: TGTGCCATCAGTTTAGAGGGGTACGAGCAGTACTTC.

The rearrangement joins TRBV4-3 to TRBJ2-5; D may be TRBD2 (6 bases). Germline CDR1 is LGHNA and CDR2 is YSLEER. The V gene lost 1 base and the J gene lost 3 bases, with 9 bases spanning the gap. The CDR3 loop spans 14 amino acids. The CDR3 DNA sequence: TGCGCCAGCAGCCAAGTCACTAGCAAAGAGACCCAGTACTTC. This gives the protein CASSQVTSKETQYF.

This clone has just one count. The gene calls are TRBV18 and TRBJ2-1; D might be TRBD1 (6 bases). Germline V gene data show CDR1 as KGHSH and CDR2 as LQKENI. Trimming left V 3 bases short and J 6 bases short, with 9 bases between. This CDR3 comprises 13 residues. In DNA form, the CDR3 reads TGTGCCAGCTCACCCGTACAGGGCAATGAGCAGTTCTTC. Translating gives CASSPVQGNEQFF. The full variable domain, with the rest looked up from reference TRBV18 and TRBJ2-1, is NAGVMQNPRHLVRRRGQEARLRCSPMKGHSHVYWYRQLPEEGLKFMVYLQKENIIDESGMPKERFSAEFPKEGPSILRIQQVVRGDSAAYFCASSPVQGNEQFFGPGTRLTVL.